This note documents a single TCR beta chain sequence. This sample is part of a study of lymphopenia after photon versus proton radiotherapy. Repertoires were generated with immunoSEQ multiplex PCR, while TCRdb's copy carries only in-frame clones and drops some. The sample has 50,000 to 70,000 clones, about nine tenths seen once; the top ten hold 13%. V was pared by 0 bases and J by 4 bases, with 6 bases of the junction left unmatched. The CDR3 contains 15 residues. CDR1 is SGDLS, CDR2 YYNGEE, per germline. This clonotype originated in a man older than 75 with esophageal cancer. The sample here was peripheral blood, taken from a patient treated with proton-based radiotherapy. The chain links TRBV9 to TRBJ2-7, with TRBD1 identical over 8 bases. This CDR3 is CASSVAGGQGYEQYF. The CDR3 coding sequence is TGTGCCAGCAGCGTAGCAGGCGGACAGGGATACGAGCAGTACTTC. Drawing the rest from reference TRBV9 and TRBJ2-7, the complete variable domain is DSGVTQTPKHLITATGQRVTLRCSPRSGDLSVYWYQQSLDQGLQFLIQYYNGEERAKGNILERFSAQQFPDLHSELNLSSLELGDSALYFCASSVAGGQGYEQYFGPGTRLTVT.